One sample yielded the 6 T cell receptor beta chains listed below, sequenced in a study of cytomegalovirus exposure and HLA in healthy donors. PCR employed 60 Vbeta and 13 Jbeta primers. The repertoire was sequenced with immunoSEQ multiplex PCR; TCRdb's copy has only in-frame clones and lacks some. The top ten clones hold roughly 8% of a sample with 98,000 or so clones, about 76% of them seen once. Sample: PBMCs. These TCRs come from a human donor in good health.

The gene calls are TRBV5-5 and TRBJ1-2; 7 positions agree with TRBD1. V shed 0 bases and J 4 bases; nucleotides not matched to a gene: 6. CDR3 length equals 15 residues. The germline gives CDR1 SGHKS, CDR2 YYEKEE (reference sequence). This chain's CDR3 is CASSLAQGRFYGYTF. The CDR3 coding sequence is TGTGCCAGCAGCTTGGCACAGGGGAGATTCTATGGCTACACCTTC.

The chain combines TRBV19 with TRBJ2-2; 12 positions match TRBD2. CDR3 length equals 15 residues. The trim removed 5 bases at V and 4 bases at J, leaving 2 bases unmatched. Germline V CDR1 and CDR2: LNHDA, SQIVND (reference sequence). The CDR3: CASSPGLAGTGELFF. The CDR3 region has the DNA TGTGCCAGTAGTCCGGGACTAGCGGGCACCGGGGAGCTGTTTTTT.

This sequence joins TRBV7-2 and TRBJ1-3; D unclear. The germline CDR1 and CDR2 sequences are SGHTA and FQGNSA. The CDR3 runs 16 residues. V shed 1 base and J shed 4 bases, with 14 bases lying between them. Here the CDR3 reads CASSLVITGSGNTIYF. Here the CDR3 DNA reads TGTGCCAGCAGCTTAGTTATTACGGGATCCGGAAACACCATATATTTT.

The chain uses TRBV11-3 and TRBJ1-5; 8 nucleotides match TRBD1. The CDR3 runs to 15 residues. After removal of 4 bases from V and 2 bases from J, the junction contained 4 bases not matched to a gene. CDR1 is SGHNT and CDR2 is YENEEA in the germline V gene. This CDR3 reads CASSCDRGGNQPQHF. Here the CDR3 DNA reads TGTGCCAGCAGCTGTGACAGGGGCGGCAATCAGCCCCAGCATTTT.

This clone turned up a few times. V usage is TRBV5-1 and J usage is TRBJ2-7; 12 bases match TRBD2. CDR3 length: 13 amino acids. The V segment lost 4 bases and the J segment 6 bases; nucleotides outside the gene matches: 2. Germline CDR1 and CDR2: SGHRS and YFSETQ. The CDR3 sequence: CASSQGLAGEQYF. The DNA of the CDR3 is TGCGCCAGCAGCCAGGGACTAGCGGGCGAGCAGTACTTC.

This clone occurred a few times. V usage is TRBV5-1 and J usage is TRBJ2-1, with 11 bases fitting TRBD2. The germline CDR1 and CDR2 sequences are SGHRS and YFSETQ. The CDR3 is made up of 15 amino acids. Trimming cost V 4 bases and J 3 bases; bases outside gene matches: 3. The CDR3 loop reads CASSDGLAGYNEQFF. CDR3 nucleotide sequence: TGCGCCAGCAGCGACGGACTAGCGGGCTACAATGAGCAGTTCTTC.